This TCR beta chain was observed in a study of T cell repertoires in aging, cancer and after chemotherapy. A mixed TRB-A/B primer pool amplified rearranged TRB by multiplex touch-down PCR. TCRdb re-called the multiplex PCR reads with MiXCR, one entry per CDR3 protein. The profile shows roughly 12,000 distinct CDR3 sequences, roughly 25% of them singletons. Germline V CDR1 and CDR2: LNHDA, SQIVND (reference sequence). CDR3 length equals 16 residues. V was pared by 3 bases and J by 7 bases, with 16 bases between. TCR beta rearrangements were amplified from peripheral blood genomic DNA. By proportion, this clonotype is medium-sized.

The clonotype originates from a human donor in good health. This chain connects TRBV19 to TRBJ1-6; D is ambiguous. The source material was blood. CDR3 nucleotides: TGTGCCAGTAGTATTAACGTCGGACGGATAAATTCACCCCTCCACTTT. Protein product: CASSINVGRINSPLHF. The full variable domain, rest sourced from reference TRBV19 and TRBJ1-6, is DGGITQSPKYLFRKEGQNVTLSCEQNLNHDAMYWYRQDPGQGLRLIYYSQIVNDFQKGDIAEGYSVSREKKESFPLTVTSAQKNPTAFYLCASSINVGRINSPLHFGNGTRLTVT.